This T cell receptor (beta chain) was captured in a study of low-dose radiotherapy and immunotherapy resistance in tumors. Study details: Patients took aspirin 300 mg by mouth once daily. This continued for four cycles, starting on cycle 1 day 1.

TRAV and TRBV primers primed cDNA for both TCRalpha and TCRbeta. PCR amplification of the TCRs was performed with Phusion for 20 PCR cycles, and it relied on a constant-region primer together with a V-primer adapter. TCRdb used MiXCR to reprocess the reads, holding one entry per CDR3 protein. This sample has 95,000 to 100,000 distinct CDR3 sequences, with less than 25% found just once. Time point defined: after trial treatment. Treatment of the sample: LDRT plus nivolumab, ipilimumab, low-dose cyclophosphamide and aspirin (RACIN trial). Eligibility required advanced solid tumors lacking tumor-infiltrating lymphocytes. Germline-derived CDR1 and CDR2 are WSHSY and SAAADI. The CDR3 sequence is 12 residues long. Remarks on this clonotype: One junction end does not reproduce the germline sequence, and a read error may be involved.

The genes are TRBV10-2 and TRBJ1-6; a weak D match, TRBD1 (5 bases). The starting material was PBMCs, obtained after low-dose radiotherapy plus immunotherapy. The TCR comes from a male donor with prostate cancer. CDR3 sequence reads: CATRDPVSPLHF. The CDR3 DNA is TGTGCCACCCGGGACCCCGTTTCACCCCTCCACTTT.